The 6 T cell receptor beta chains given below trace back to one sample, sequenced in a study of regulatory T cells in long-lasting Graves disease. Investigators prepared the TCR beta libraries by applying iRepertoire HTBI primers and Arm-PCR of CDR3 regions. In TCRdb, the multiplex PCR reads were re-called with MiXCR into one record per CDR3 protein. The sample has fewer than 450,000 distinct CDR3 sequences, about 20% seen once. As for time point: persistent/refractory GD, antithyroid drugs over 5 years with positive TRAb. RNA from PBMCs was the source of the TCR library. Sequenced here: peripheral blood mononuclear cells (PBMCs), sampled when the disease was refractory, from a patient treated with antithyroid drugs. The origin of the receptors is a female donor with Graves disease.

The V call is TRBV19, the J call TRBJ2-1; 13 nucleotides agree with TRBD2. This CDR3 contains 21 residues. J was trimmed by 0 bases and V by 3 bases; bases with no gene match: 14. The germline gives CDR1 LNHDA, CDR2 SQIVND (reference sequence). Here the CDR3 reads CASSIIREGRTSGSSYNEQFF. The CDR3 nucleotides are TGTGCCAGTAGTATTATTAGGGAAGGGAGGACTAGCGGGAGCTCCTACAATGAGCAGTTCTTC.

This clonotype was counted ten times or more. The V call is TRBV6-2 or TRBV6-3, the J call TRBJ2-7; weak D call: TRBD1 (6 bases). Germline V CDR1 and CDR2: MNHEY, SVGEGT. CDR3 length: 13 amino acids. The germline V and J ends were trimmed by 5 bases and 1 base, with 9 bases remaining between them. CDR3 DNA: TGTGCCAGCAGTAAAACAGGGTCCTACGAGCAGTACTTC. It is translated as CASSKTGSYEQYF.

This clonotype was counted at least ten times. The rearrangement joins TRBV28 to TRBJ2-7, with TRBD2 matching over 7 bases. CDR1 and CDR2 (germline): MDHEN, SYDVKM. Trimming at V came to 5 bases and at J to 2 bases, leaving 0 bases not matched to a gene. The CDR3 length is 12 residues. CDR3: CASSGGAYEQYF. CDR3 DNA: TGTGCCAGCAGTGGGGGGGCCTACGAGCAGTACTTC.

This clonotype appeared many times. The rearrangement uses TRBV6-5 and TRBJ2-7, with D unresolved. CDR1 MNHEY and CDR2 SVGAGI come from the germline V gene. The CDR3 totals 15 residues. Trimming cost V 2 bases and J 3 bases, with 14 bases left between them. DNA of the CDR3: TGTGCCAGCAGTTACCGCGCAAGCGTTGTCTACGAGCAGTACTTC. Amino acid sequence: CASSYRASVVYEQYF.

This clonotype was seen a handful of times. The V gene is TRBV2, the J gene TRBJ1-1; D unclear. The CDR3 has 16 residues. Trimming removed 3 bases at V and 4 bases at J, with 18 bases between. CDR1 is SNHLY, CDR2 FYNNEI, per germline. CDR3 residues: CASSDETPNLSTEAFF. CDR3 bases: TGTGCCAGCAGTGATGAAACTCCGAATCTGAGCACTGAAGCTTTCTTT.

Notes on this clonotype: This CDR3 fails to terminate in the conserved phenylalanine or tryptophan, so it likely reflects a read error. CDR3: CASSLSTGGRGGELFS. The CDR3, as DNA: TGTGCCAGCAGTTTATCGACGGGAGGTCGAGGCGGGGAGCTGTTTTCT. The chain joins TRBV27 to TRBJ2-2, with 7 bases matching TRBD2. The germline gives CDR1 MNHEY, CDR2 SMNVEV (reference sequence). CDR3 length: 16 residues. V lost 0 bases and J lost 7; bases outside the gene matches: 8.